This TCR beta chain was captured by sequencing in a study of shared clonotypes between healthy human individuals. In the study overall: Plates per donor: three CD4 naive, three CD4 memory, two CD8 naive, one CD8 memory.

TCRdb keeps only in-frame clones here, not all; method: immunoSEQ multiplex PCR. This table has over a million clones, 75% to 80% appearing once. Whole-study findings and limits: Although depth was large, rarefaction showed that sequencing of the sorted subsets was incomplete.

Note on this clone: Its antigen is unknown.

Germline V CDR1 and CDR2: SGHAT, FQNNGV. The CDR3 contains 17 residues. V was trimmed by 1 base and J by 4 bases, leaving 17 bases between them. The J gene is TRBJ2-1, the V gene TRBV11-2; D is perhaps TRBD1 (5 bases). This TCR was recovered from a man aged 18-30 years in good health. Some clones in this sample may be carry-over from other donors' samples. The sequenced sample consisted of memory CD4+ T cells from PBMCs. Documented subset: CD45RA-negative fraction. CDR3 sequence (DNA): TGTGCCAGCAGCTTAGGGGGCGGTTACTTCTGGTACAATGAGCAGTTCTTC. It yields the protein CASSLGGGYFWYNEQFF.